This note documents a single T cell receptor (beta chain) sequence. Its antigen is currently unknown. As to time point: late sampling 161 to 241 days after vaccination in three convalescent patients. Noted treatment: approximately 9-day PBMC culture with coronavirus spike peptide pools or control peptides (ViraFEST assay). IL-2 (roughly 10 IU/ml) and peptide pools (roughly 10 ug/ml) were added to cultures of two million PBMCs per well. Culture proceeded for around 11 days, and CD4+ T cells were then isolated by negative selection. The sample belongs to a study of vaccination and CD4 T cells after COVID-19. Overall study: According to the study, participants were given two doses of BNT162b2 or mRNA-1273 vaccine.

With the Oncomine TCR Beta short-read assay, DNA from cultured CD4+ T cells was sequenced. Genomic DNA from cultured CD4+ T cells was extracted. TCRdb recomputed calls from the PCR reads with MiXCR, one row per CDR3 protein. The table records fewer than 25,000 distinct CDR3 sequences, around two fifths of them present only once. Deletions cut 5 bases from V and 6 bases from J, with 17 bases between. Germline CDR1 SGHTA, CDR2 FQGNSA. The CDR3 spans 15 residues. V usage is TRBV7-2 and J usage is TRBJ2-1; a weak D match, TRBD2 (7 bases). This receptor was identified in a human donor who had recovered from COVID-19. Material: CD4+ T cells from blood, cultured in vitro, obtained about 7 months after SARS-CoV-2 vaccination. CDR3 residues: CASSKGAGAPNEQFF. The DNA for the CDR3 is TGTGCCAGCAGCAAAGGGGCGGGGGCCCCCAATGAGCAGTTCTTC.